The source of this T cell receptor beta chain is a study of cytomegalovirus exposure and HLA in healthy donors. Regarding the study as a whole: Later analysis identified a missense DCLRE1C variant that was linked to TCR beta V- and J-gene trimming. Reportedly, cytomegalovirus status was diagnosed with high sensitivity and specificity. Cytomegalovirus association was assigned to about 150 TCR beta chains.

The CDR3 has 14 residues. With 1 base removed from V and 8 bases from J, the gap between germline ends came to 11 bases. Germline loops: CDR1 SGHTA, CDR2 FQGNSA. PCR primers comprised 60 Vbeta and 13 Jbeta primers. Method: immunoSEQ multiplex PCR; TCRdb's copy keeps in-frame clones and lacks some. This table has about 60,000 clones, 70% to 80% appearing once. Nominally healthy donors provided the samples, though records likely missed some immune exposures. In regard to this clone: Antigen unknown.

The sample comprised PBMCs. The V gene is TRBV7-2, the J gene TRBJ1-4; unclear D gene. This TCR derives from a woman aged 60 to 75 in good health and CMV-seropositive. The CDR3 DNA reads as TGTGCCAGCAGCTTAGGGGGAGGGAACGAAAAACTGTTTTTT. This gives the protein CASSLGGGNEKLFF. Looking up the rest from reference TRBV7-2 and TRBJ1-4 gives the full variable domain: GAGVSQSPSNKVTEKGKDVELRCDPISGHTALYWYRQSLGQGLEFLIYFQGNSAPDKSGLPSDRFSAERTGGSVSTLTIQRTQQEDSAVYLCASSLGGGNEKLFFGSGTQLSVL.